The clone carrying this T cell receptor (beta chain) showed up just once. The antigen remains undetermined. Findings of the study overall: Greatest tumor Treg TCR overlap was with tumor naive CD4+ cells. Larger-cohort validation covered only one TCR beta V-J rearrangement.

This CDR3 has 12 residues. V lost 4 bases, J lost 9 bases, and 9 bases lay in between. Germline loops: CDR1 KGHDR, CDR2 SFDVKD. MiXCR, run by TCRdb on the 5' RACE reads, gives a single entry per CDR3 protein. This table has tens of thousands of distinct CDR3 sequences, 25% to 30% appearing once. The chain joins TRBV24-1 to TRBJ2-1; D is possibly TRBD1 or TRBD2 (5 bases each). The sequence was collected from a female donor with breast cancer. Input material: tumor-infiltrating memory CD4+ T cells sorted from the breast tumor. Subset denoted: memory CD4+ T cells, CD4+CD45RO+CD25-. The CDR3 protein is CATSEQRGEQFF. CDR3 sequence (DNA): TGTGCCACCAGTGAGCAGAGGGGTGAGCAGTTCTTC.